The clone carrying this TCR beta chain showed up many times. The data derive from a study of CD8+CD57+ T cells in acquired aplastic anemia. Background on the study: Recorded DNA amounts for sorted CD4+ and CD8+ cells had an average of about 3 ug.

Genomic DNA was employed as the template in profiling TCR beta VDJ and CDR3. Each CDR3 protein gets one entry after TCRdb re-called the reads with MiXCR. Counted here are 160,000 or so distinct CDR3 sequences, less than 60% occurring once; the ten biggest clones make up 3.2%. The authors sequenced patients whose flow cytometry had shown CD8+CD57+ cell expansion. A severe acquired aplastic anemia diagnosis applied to all patients. Per germline, CDR1 SGDLS and CDR2 YYNGEE. V lost 1 base and J lost 7, with 6 bases in between. The CDR3 spans 12 residues. This clonotype originated in a human donor with aplastic anemia. Material: sorted CD4+, CD8+, or CD8+CD57+ T cells (not recorded which) from PBMCs. The chain couples TRBV9 to TRBJ1-5; D remains unclear. DNA for the CDR3: TGTGCCAGCAGCGTACATTCCCAGCCCCAGCATTTT. As protein: CASSVHSQPQHF.